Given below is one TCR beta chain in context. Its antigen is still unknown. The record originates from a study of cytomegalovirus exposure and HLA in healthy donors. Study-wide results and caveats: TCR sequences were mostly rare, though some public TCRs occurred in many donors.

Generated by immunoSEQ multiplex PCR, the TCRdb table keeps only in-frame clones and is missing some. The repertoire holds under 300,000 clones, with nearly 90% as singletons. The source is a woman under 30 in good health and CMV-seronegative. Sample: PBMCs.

The CDR3 nucleotides are TGTGCCAGCAGCGAAGGGACAGCTCATAGCAATCAGCCCCAGCATTTT. Its protein is CASSEGTAHSNQPQHF. The rearrangement links TRBV7-8 to TRBJ1-5; 7 bases agree with TRBD1. Trimming removed 5 bases from V and 0 bases from J; junction bases left unmatched: 7. CDR1 is SGHVS and CDR2 is FQNEAQ in the germline V gene. The CDR3 covers 16 residues.